Listed below are T cell receptor beta chains from one sample, sequenced in a study of T-cell memory formation after mild COVID-19. TCRdb ran MiXCR on the 5' RACE reads and lists one entry per CDR3 protein. In the table there are about 240,000 distinct CDR3 sequences, around 10% of which are singletons. The specimen sequenced was PBMCs or a T cell subset sorted from them (not recorded which). The receptors were gathered from a young man who had mild COVID-19 (a few samples of this study predate the infection). Cell type and time point are not known. The CDR3 runs from the conserved cysteine through the conserved F or W. Each record gives: clone size, J gene, V gene, D gene, CDR3 protein, CDR3 DNA. D genes are given only for firm matches. Size tells how often a clone was seen (once, few, many) or the class of an expanded clone, and some rows leave it out.

clone size: .
J gene: TRBJ2-3
V gene: TRBV7-9
D gene: .
CDR3 protein: CASSLDGDSDTQYF
CDR3 DNA: TGTGCCAGCAGCTTAGATGGGGATTCAGATACGCAGTATTTT

clone size: many
J gene: TRBJ2-3
V gene: TRBV20-1
D gene: .
CDR3 protein: CSARDLGRAGSGLRTQYF
CDR3 DNA: TGCAGTGCTAGAGATCTTGGCCGGGCGGGCAGTGGGCTGAGAACGCAGTATTTT

clone size: few
J gene: TRBJ1-1
V gene: TRBV6-5
D gene: .
CDR3 protein: CASSYTLGTSYTEAFF
CDR3 DNA: TGTGCCAGCAGTTACACCCTCGGGACCTCCTACACTGAAGCTTTCTTT

clone size: .
J gene: TRBJ1-4
V gene: TRBV12-3/TRBV12-4
D gene: .
CDR3 protein: CASSANRVEKLFF
CDR3 DNA: TGTGCCAGCAGTGCCAACAGGGTTGAAAAACTGTTTTTT

clone size: few
J gene: TRBJ1-6
V gene: TRBV5-1
D gene: .
CDR3 protein: CASSLDEGGSYNSPLHF
CDR3 DNA: TGCGCCAGCAGCTTGGATGAGGGTGGGTCCTATAATTCACCCCTCCACTTT

clone size: few
J gene: TRBJ2-3
V gene: TRBV6-5
D gene: .
CDR3 protein: CASSYSTVTDTQYF
CDR3 DNA: TGTGCCAGCAGTTACTCGACAGTCACAGATACGCAGTATTTT

clone size: few
J gene: TRBJ1-4
V gene: TRBV6-5
D gene: .
CDR3 protein: CASSLSDATGLEKLFF
CDR3 DNA: TGTGCCAGCAGTTTATCCGACGCGACAGGTCTTGAAAAACTGTTTTTT

clone size: .
J gene: TRBJ2-5
V gene: TRBV28
D gene: .
CDR3 protein: CASIDGGETQYF
CDR3 DNA: TGTGCCAGCATTGATGGGGGAGAGACCCAGTACTTC

clone size: few
J gene: TRBJ2-5
V gene: TRBV5-1
D gene: .
CDR3 protein: CASSSTGTDQETQYF
CDR3 DNA: TGCGCCAGCAGCTCGACCGGGACGGACCAAGAGACCCAGTACTTC

clone size: many
J gene: TRBJ2-3
V gene: TRBV10-2
D gene: .
CDR3 protein: CASSDGGTQYF
CDR3 DNA: TGCGCCAGCAGTGATGGGGGTACGCAGTATTTT

clone size: .
J gene: TRBJ2-3
V gene: TRBV5-1
D gene: TRBD1
CDR3 protein: CASSLGDRAGDTQYF
CDR3 DNA: TGCGCCAGCAGCTTGGGGGACAGGGCCGGCGATACGCAGTATTTT

clone size: few
J gene: TRBJ1-2
V gene: TRBV12-3/TRBV12-4
D gene: .
CDR3 protein: CASSFRASYGYTF
CDR3 DNA: TGTGCCAGCAGTTTCAGGGCGTCATATGGCTACACCTTC

clone size: .
J gene: TRBJ2-7
V gene: TRBV18
D gene: TRBD1
CDR3 protein: CASSLDRGPPNYEQYF
CDR3 DNA: TGTGCCAGCTCACTTGACAGGGGGCCCCCCAACTACGAGCAGTACTTC

clone size: .
J gene: TRBJ2-6
V gene: TRBV7-9
D gene: TRBD1
CDR3 protein: CASSHPGTGTGANVLTF
CDR3 DNA: TGTGCCAGCAGCCACCCCGGGACAGGTACTGGGGCCAACGTCCTGACTTTC

clone size: few
J gene: TRBJ2-3
V gene: TRBV10-2
D gene: .
CDR3 protein: CATERWGMTATDTQYF
CDR3 DNA: TGCGCCACAGAGAGATGGGGGATGACGGCGACAGATACGCAGTATTTT

clone size: .
J gene: TRBJ2-2
V gene: TRBV7-9
D gene: .
CDR3 protein: CASSSDGMAGGELFF
CDR3 DNA: TGTGCCAGCAGCTCCGACGGGATGGCCGGCGGGGAGCTGTTTTTT

clone size: few
J gene: TRBJ1-1
V gene: TRBV12-3/TRBV12-4
D gene: .
CDR3 protein: CASRPTENTEAFF
CDR3 DNA: TGTGCCAGCAGGCCGACAGAAAACACTGAAGCTTTCTTT

clone size: few
J gene: TRBJ2-3
V gene: TRBV20-1
D gene: .
CDR3 protein: CSARGVFTDTQYF
CDR3 DNA: TGCAGTGCTAGAGGGGTTTTCACAGATACGCAGTATTTT

clone size: few
J gene: TRBJ2-7
V gene: TRBV5-1
D gene: TRBD1
CDR3 protein: CASSAGTGVNEQYF
CDR3 DNA: TGCGCCAGCAGCGCAGGGACAGGGGTCAACGAGCAGTACTTC

clone size: few
J gene: TRBJ1-3
V gene: TRBV5-1
D gene: .
CDR3 protein: CASSLDGTSYSGNTIYF
CDR3 DNA: TGCGCCAGCAGCTTGGACGGCACTTCCTACTCTGGAAACACCATATATTTT

clone size: few
J gene: TRBJ1-5
V gene: TRBV12-3/TRBV12-4
D gene: .
CDR3 protein: CASSDAPTNQPQHF
CDR3 DNA: TGTGCCAGCAGTGATGCACCTACCAATCAGCCCCAGCATTTT

clone size: many
J gene: TRBJ1-1
V gene: TRBV12-3/TRBV12-4
D gene: .
CDR3 protein: CASKPWRVPEAFF
CDR3 DNA: TGTGCCAGCAAACCTTGGCGAGTCCCTGAAGCTTTCTTT

clone size: .
J gene: TRBJ2-1
V gene: TRBV12-3/TRBV12-4
D gene: .
CDR3 protein: CASSQRANEQFF
CDR3 DNA: TGTGCCAGCAGTCAGAGGGCAAATGAGCAGTTCTTC

clone size: many
J gene: TRBJ2-4
V gene: TRBV20-1
D gene: .
CDR3 protein: CSAEGLPKNIQYF
CDR3 DNA: TGCAGTGCAGAAGGACTGCCCAAAAACATTCAGTACTTC

clone size: .
J gene: TRBJ2-6
V gene: TRBV7-9
D gene: .
CDR3 protein: CASSDRRAGATVLTF
CDR3 DNA: TGTGCCAGCAGCGATCGCAGGGCTGGGGCCACCGTCCTGACTTTC

clone size: .
J gene: TRBJ2-2
V gene: TRBV5-5
D gene: TRBD1
CDR3 protein: CASSPGTGGGGELFF
CDR3 DNA: TGTGCCAGCAGCCCCGGGACAGGGGGCGGCGGGGAGCTGTTTTTT

clone size: .
J gene: TRBJ2-1
V gene: TRBV9
D gene: TRBD2
CDR3 protein: CASSVRLAGGRYNEQFF
CDR3 DNA: TGTGCCAGCAGCGTCCGACTAGCGGGGGGGCGGTACAATGAGCAGTTCTTC

clone size: few
J gene: TRBJ2-7
V gene: TRBV30
D gene: .
CDR3 protein: CAWSLGEGQISYEQYF
CDR3 DNA: TGTGCCTGGAGCCTTGGCGAAGGGCAAATCTCCTACGAGCAGTACTTC

clone size: few
J gene: TRBJ2-1
V gene: TRBV3-1
D gene: .
CDR3 protein: CASSQDLASSVGLNEQFF
CDR3 DNA: TGTGCCAGCAGCCAAGATCTTGCTAGCTCGGTTGGGTTGAATGAGCAGTTCTTC

clone size: .
J gene: TRBJ2-6
V gene: TRBV7-8
D gene: TRBD1
CDR3 protein: CASSYRGRGANVLTF
CDR3 DNA: TGTGCCAGCAGCTACAGGGGACGTGGGGCCAACGTCCTGACTTTC

clone size: few
J gene: TRBJ2-1
V gene: TRBV5-4
D gene: .
CDR3 protein: CASSLGTGSYNEQFF
CDR3 DNA: TGTGCCAGCAGCCTCGGGACCGGCTCCTACAATGAGCAGTTCTTC

clone size: .
J gene: TRBJ1-2
V gene: TRBV4-2
D gene: .
CDR3 protein: CASSQDPRGGLHGYTF
CDR3 DNA: TGTGCCAGCAGCCAAGACCCCCGGGGGGGGCTGCATGGCTACACCTTC

clone size: few
J gene: TRBJ1-2
V gene: TRBV4-3
D gene: TRBD1
CDR3 protein: CASSQRGQRNGYTF
CDR3 DNA: TGCGCCAGCAGCCAGAGGGGGCAAAGGAATGGCTACACCTTC

clone size: few
J gene: TRBJ1-2
V gene: TRBV28
D gene: .
CDR3 protein: CASSFPGENYGYTF
CDR3 DNA: TGTGCCAGCAGTTTCCCTGGGGAGAACTATGGCTACACCTTC

clone size: .
J gene: TRBJ2-1
V gene: TRBV5-1
D gene: TRBD1
CDR3 protein: CASSMTETGGDSHYNEQFF
CDR3 DNA: TGCGCCAGCAGCATGACCGAGACAGGGGGCGACAGTCATTACAATGAGCAGTTCTTC

clone size: few
J gene: TRBJ2-1
V gene: TRBV6-4
D gene: TRBD2
CDR3 protein: CASRPSGGLSYNEQFF
CDR3 DNA: TGTGCCAGCAGACCTAGCGGGGGACTCTCCTACAATGAGCAGTTCTTC

clone size: many
J gene: TRBJ2-3
V gene: TRBV11-1
D gene: .
CDR3 protein: CASRGFTDTQYF
CDR3 DNA: TGTGCCAGCAGGGGGTTCACAGATACGCAGTATTTT

clone size: many
J gene: TRBJ2-3
V gene: TRBV11-2
D gene: .
CDR3 protein: CASSLGPDTQYF
CDR3 DNA: TGTGCCAGCAGCTTAGGGCCGGATACGCAGTATTTT

clone size: .
J gene: TRBJ1-5
V gene: TRBV7-2
D gene: .
CDR3 protein: CASSLVVTGQPQHF
CDR3 DNA: TGTGCCAGCAGCTTAGTGGTGACGGGTCAGCCCCAGCATTTT

clone size: .
J gene: TRBJ2-5
V gene: TRBV5-1
D gene: .
CDR3 protein: CASSPGTSGETQYF
CDR3 DNA: TGCGCCAGCAGCCCGGGGACGTCGGGAGAGACCCAGTACTTC

clone size: .
J gene: TRBJ2-5
V gene: TRBV7-8
D gene: .
CDR3 protein: CASSLGTAKETQYF
CDR3 DNA: TGTGCCAGCAGCTTAGGGACTGCGAAAGAGACCCAGTACTTC